This T cell receptor (beta chain) was recovered during a study of blood T cell repertoires in COVID-19. Germline lookup yields CDR1 MNHEY and CDR2 SMNVEV (reference sequence). CDR3 size: 17 residues. J was trimmed by 4 bases and V by 5 bases; bases with no gene match: 9. Some clones are missing from TCRdb's copy, which holds only in-frame ones; the method was immunoSEQ multiplex PCR. The sample holds under 200,000 clones, approximately 80% seen once. The receptor comes from a woman aged 60-70 years who had recovered from COVID-19. The chain employs TRBV27 and TRBJ1-6, with 9 bases that match TRBD1. The sample consisted of PBMCs or T cells enriched from blood (not recorded which). Here the CDR3 DNA reads TGTGCCAGCAGTACTAAGACAGGGGGAGGGTATAATTCACCCCTCCACTTT. Translating gives CASSTKTGGGYNSPLHF.